This TCR beta chain comes out of a study of blood T cell repertoires in COVID-19 (TCRdb year 2020). Study-wide context: Samples from collaborators originated in the United States, Italy and Spain and spanned both the acute and convalescent phases of COVID-19. The prospective study material was composed of cDNA or gDNA derived from T cells, B-cell-depleted T cells, or PBMCs. The dataset comprised deeply sampled blood TCRbeta repertoires from subjects exposed to, actively infected with, or recovered from COVID-19. The repertoires were released in a freely available public database intended as a resource for research on the immune response to SARS-CoV-2. The samples were drawn from two sources: the first 160 participants of the ongoing ImmuneRACE study, and 1,000 to 1,500 subjects contributed by 6 global collaborators. The sample metadata nearly always contained a de-identified subject ID, COVID-19 status, age in years and sex. Where available, HLA class I and class II types were obtained from metadata supplied by the sample provider rather than from assay-based typing.

The collaborating institutions used their own protocols to collect whole blood in K2EDTA tubes. Collaborator samples were shipped for TCRbeta analysis as frozen whole blood, isolated PBMCs, or DNA extracted from either sample type. The full study reports these points: How much clinical and demographic metadata was included differed by source and by participant, and the metadata was provided uncurated.

Concerning this clone: Its antigen specificity is not known. No per-base quality is available; no much larger clone lies one base away.

Looking up the germline V gene yields CDR1 MNHNS and CDR2 SASEGT. Measured from the cysteine to the phenylalanine, the CDR3 is 15 residues long. The entry retains the CDR3 DNA only, 45 bases that are in frame from base 1. Trimming removed 2 bases from V and 8 bases from J; the gene matches leave 8 bases unexplained. TCRbeta CDR3 regions were amplified from genomic DNA using the immunoSEQ Assay, a bias-controlled multiplex PCR. In the authors' own workflow: The number of nucleated cells in each sample was estimated by amplification of reference gene primers within the assay. Sequence reads were collapsed and filtered to measure the absolute abundance of every unique TCRbeta CDR3 rearrangement. For each sample, productive Simpson clonality was calculated by taking the square root of Simpson's diversity index across productive rearrangements. Sourced from immuneACCESS, this table was stored by TCRdb with only in-frame sequences that have V and J called. A share of the clones is absent; for the studies checked, an unresolved V gene accounts for under half, and the remainder has no known explanation. D and trimming come from the DNA, and the V and J calls and clone size come from that table. This sample has 100,000 to 140,000 clones in its table, and approximately 88% of those were observed once. Clones ranked in the top ten supply 6.5% to 7% of the sample.

The sequenced sample was peripheral blood. This receptor was taken from a man in his forties or fifties with active or convalescent COVID-19. The sequence links TRBV6-1 to TRBJ2-3, with 9 bases matching TRBD2. In nucleotides, the sequence is TGTGCCAGCAGTGAATTGGCGGGAGGGGATTTTACGCAGTATTTT. Its protein product is CASSELAGGDFTQYF.